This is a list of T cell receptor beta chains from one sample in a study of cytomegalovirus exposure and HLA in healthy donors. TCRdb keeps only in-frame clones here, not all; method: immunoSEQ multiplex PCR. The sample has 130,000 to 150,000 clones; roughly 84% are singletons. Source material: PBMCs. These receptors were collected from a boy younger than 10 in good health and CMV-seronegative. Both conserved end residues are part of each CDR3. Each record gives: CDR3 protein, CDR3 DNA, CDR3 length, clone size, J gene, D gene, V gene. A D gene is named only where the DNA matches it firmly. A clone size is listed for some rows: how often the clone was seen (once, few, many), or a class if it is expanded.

CASSSGTETGELFF | TGTGCCAGCAGTAGCGGGACGGAGACCGGGGAGCTGTTTTTT | 14 | few | TRBJ2-2 | TRBD2 | TRBV6-1
CASSPLLRGGNTEAFF | TGTGCCAGCAGTCCGCTTTTGCGGGGGGGGAACACTGAAGCTTTCTTT | 16 | . | TRBJ1-1 | . | TRBV27
CASSRSRGRSGEKLFF | TGTGCCAGCAGCCGCTCGCGGGGGCGCTCAGGTGAAAAACTGTTTTTT | 16 | once | TRBJ1-4 | . | TRBV7-2
CASSQEGSGEEAFF | TGTGCCAGCAGCCAAGAGGGGTCCGGGGAGGAAGCTTTCTTT | 14 | . | TRBJ1-1 | . | TRBV4-2
CASPRPAGYF | TGTGCCAGCCCACGCCCGGCAGGTTACTTC | 10 | . | TRBJ2-7 | . | TRBV21-1
CASSEDTTGSNQPQHF | TGTGCCAGCAGTGAAGACACGACAGGGAGTAATCAGCCCCAGCATTTT | 16 | . | TRBJ1-5 | TRBD1 | TRBV25-1
CASSLPGREAFF | TGTGCCAGCAGCTTACCAGGCAGGGAAGCTTTCTTT | 12 | . | TRBJ1-1 | . | TRBV7-9
CAISEGQKYEQYF | TGTGCCATCAGTGAGGGACAAAAATACGAGCAGTACTTC | 13 | . | TRBJ2-7 | . | TRBV10-3
CASSSLVDTQYF | TGTGCCAGCTCATCACTAGTCGATACGCAGTATTTT | 12 | . | TRBJ2-3 | . | TRBV18
CASSVISSRPGETQYF | TGTGCCAGTAGTGTTATCTCTTCCCGCCCCGGGGAGACCCAGTACTTC | 16 | . | TRBJ2-5 | . | TRBV19
CASSRGSGFSYEQYF | TGCGCCAGCAGTCGAGGTAGCGGGTTCTCCTACGAGCAGTACTTC | 15 | . | TRBJ2-7 | TRBD2 | TRBV4-1
CASSQVVKWAPYGYTF | TGTGCCAGCAGCCAAGTCGTGAAGTGGGCTCCATATGGCTACACCTTC | 16 | . | TRBJ1-2 | . | TRBV4-2
CASSFRGGADTQYF | TGTGCCAGCAGCTTCCGGGGGGGAGCAGATACGCAGTATTTT | 14 | once | TRBJ2-3 | TRBD2 | TRBV11-3
CSVWTGDTEAFF | TGCAGCGTCTGGACAGGGGACACTGAAGCTTTCTTT | 12 | . | TRBJ1-1 | TRBD1 | TRBV29-1
CASSLAVASGMYEQYF | TGCGCCAGCAGCTTGGCCGTAGCTAGCGGGATGTACGAGCAGTACTTC | 16 | . | TRBJ2-7 | TRBD2 | TRBV5-1
CSAQLGDTGELFF | TGCAGCGCTCAGCTCGGGGATACCGGGGAGCTGTTTTTT | 13 | . | TRBJ2-2 | . | TRBV29-1
CASSQQMGGNQPQHF | TGCGCCAGCAGCCAACAAATGGGGGGAAATCAGCCCCAGCATTTT | 15 | . | TRBJ1-5 | . | TRBV4-3
CASRGHRLYGYTF | TGTGCCAGCAGGGGTCACCGCCTCTATGGCTACACCTTC | 13 | . | TRBJ1-2 | . | TRBV19
CASRSRTGMNTEAFF | TGCGCCAGCAGATCCCGGACCGGGATGAACACTGAAGCTTTCTTT | 15 | once | TRBJ1-1 | . | TRBV4-1
CASSLFFQALTEAFF | TGTGCCAGCAGCTTATTCTTCCAGGCGCTCACTGAAGCTTTCTTT | 15 | . | TRBJ1-1 | . | TRBV13
CASSQEAHGGAADTQYF | TGTGCCAGCAGCCAAGAGGCTCACGGGGGGGCCGCAGATACGCAGTATTTT | 17 | . | TRBJ2-3 | TRBD2 | TRBV4-2
CASIRVRDIQYF | TGTGCCAGCATTCGCGTCAGGGACATTCAGTACTTC | 12 | once | TRBJ2-4 | . | TRBV5-8
CASGPHVEQPQHF | TGTGCTAGTGGTCCTCACGTGGAGCAGCCCCAGCATTTT | 13 | . | TRBJ1-5 | . | TRBV12-5
CASSLTVPGGNTEAFF | TGTGCCAGCAGCTTAACCGTCCCAGGGGGCAACACTGAAGCTTTCTTT | 16 | . | TRBJ1-1 | TRBD1 | TRBV7-3
CASNAHSPQHTQYF | TGTGCCAGCAATGCCCACAGCCCTCAGCATACGCAGTATTTT | 14 | . | TRBJ2-3 | . | TRBV2
CASTPVGGSETQYF | TGTGCCAGCACCCCGGTGGGGGGGAGCGAGACCCAGTACTTC | 14 | . | TRBJ2-5 | TRBD2 | TRBV25-1
CASSLAWANTEAFF | TGTGCCAGCAGCTTGGCATGGGCGAACACTGAAGCTTTCTTT | 14 | . | TRBJ1-1 | . | TRBV5-4
CASSEGQNYQETQYF | TGTGCCAGCAGTGAAGGCCAGAATTACCAAGAGACCCAGTACTTC | 15 | . | TRBJ2-5 | . | TRBV2
CASSELYRGPTEAFF | TGTGCCAGCAGTGAACTTTACAGGGGGCCCACTGAAGCTTTCTTT | 15 | . | TRBJ1-1 | TRBD1 | TRBV25-1
CASSLWVAGGPVDEQFF | TGTGCCAGCAGCTTATGGGTAGCGGGAGGGCCTGTCGATGAGCAGTTCTTC | 17 | . | TRBJ2-1 | TRBD2 | TRBV7-2
CASSLIEIKGAANEKLFF | TGCGCCAGCAGCCTTATAGAGATAAAGGGGGCGGCTAATGAAAAACTGTTTTTT | 18 | . | TRBJ1-4 | TRBD1 | TRBV4-3
CASSSDYEQYF | TGTGCCAGCAGCTCAGATTACGAGCAGTACTTC | 11 | once | TRBJ2-7 | . | TRBV7-9
CASSQEGGLLAQPQHF | TGCGCCAGCAGCCAAGAAGGAGGCCTGCTTGCTCAGCCCCAGCATTTT | 16 | once | TRBJ1-5 | . | TRBV4-3
CASGLPPPSGGLDNEQFF | TGTGCTAGTGGTTTGCCCCCCCCTAGCGGAGGCTTAGACAATGAGCAGTTCTTC | 18 | once | TRBJ2-1 | TRBD2 | TRBV12-5
CASQDREGSYEQYF | TGTGCCAGCCAGGACAGGGAAGGATCCTACGAGCAGTACTTC | 14 | . | TRBJ2-7 | TRBD1 | TRBV6-1
CAISPTGGQETQYF | TGTGCCATCAGTCCGACAGGGGGGCAAGAGACCCAGTACTTC | 14 | . | TRBJ2-5 | TRBD1 | TRBV10-3
CATSRDKTSGSSYNEQFF | TGTGCCACCAGCAGAGATAAGACTAGCGGGAGCTCCTACAATGAGCAGTTCTTC | 18 | few | TRBJ2-1 | TRBD2 | TRBV15
CASSPRGSSYEQYF | TGTGCCAGCAGTCCTCGGGGGAGCTCCTACGAGCAGTACTTC | 14 | . | TRBJ2-7 | . | TRBV27
CASSLTSSTRPSNEQFF | TGTGCCAGCAGCCTCACGTCCAGCACGAGACCTAGCAATGAGCAGTTCTTC | 17 | once | TRBJ2-1 | . | TRBV9
CASSHRGGSVTEAFF | TGTGCCAGCAGCCATAGGGGGGGATCGGTCACTGAAGCTTTCTTT | 15 | once | TRBJ1-1 | . | TRBV11-3
CASSTDRGTYEQYF | TGTGCCAGTAGCACGGACAGGGGCACCTACGAGCAGTACTTC | 14 | . | TRBJ2-7 | TRBD1 | TRBV19
CASRGPGDTGELFF | TGTGCCAGCAGGGGGCCCGGCGATACCGGGGAGCTGTTTTTT | 14 | . | TRBJ2-2 | . | TRBV6-6
CASSQGSSYNSPLHF | TGCGCCAGCAGCCAAGGGAGCTCCTATAATTCACCCCTCCACTTT | 15 | . | TRBJ1-6 | . | TRBV4-1
CASSRGYDFGRTF | TGTGCCAGCAGTCGCGGTTATGATTTCGGCCGAACCTTC | 13 | . | TRBJ1-2 | . | TRBV7-3
CASRISALDRGREKLFF | TGTGCCAGCAGGATTTCAGCCTTAGACAGGGGACGGGAAAAACTGTTTTTT | 17 | . | TRBJ1-4 | TRBD1 | TRBV28
CASSLEQPSSTDTQYF | TGCGCCAGCAGCTTGGAACAGCCCTCTAGCACAGATACGCAGTATTTT | 16 | . | TRBJ2-3 | . | TRBV5-1
CASGTGQQETQYF | TGTGCCAGTGGTACGGGACAGCAAGAGACCCAGTACTTC | 13 | . | TRBJ2-5 | TRBD1 | TRBV19
CAISETTGGRETQYF | TGTGCCATCAGTGAGACAACAGGGGGCCGGGAGACCCAGTACTTC | 15 | . | TRBJ2-5 | TRBD1 | TRBV10-3
CASSSDRAYEQYF | TGTGCCAGCAGCTCCGACAGGGCCTACGAGCAGTACTTC | 13 | . | TRBJ2-7 | TRBD1 | TRBV11-2
CASSSRQGIRNTEAFF | TGTGCCAGCAGCTCCCGACAGGGTATACGGAACACTGAAGCTTTCTTT | 16 | . | TRBJ1-1 | TRBD1 | TRBV11-2
CASSVSGYSNQPQHF | TGTGCCAGCAGTGTAAGCGGGTATAGCAATCAGCCCCAGCATTTT | 15 | . | TRBJ1-5 | . | TRBV2
CSVKPGADTQYF | TGCAGCGTCAAACCAGGGGCAGATACGCAGTATTTT | 12 | . | TRBJ2-3 | . | TRBV29-1
CASSIGGVTSTDTQYF | TGTGCCAGCAGTATTGGCGGGGTAACCAGCACAGATACGCAGTATTTT | 16 | . | TRBJ2-3 | . | TRBV9
CASGLAGMGTGELFF | TGTGCCAGTGGGTTGGCAGGGATGGGCACCGGGGAGCTGTTTTTT | 15 | . | TRBJ2-2 | . | TRBV6-6
CASSFINRLLSHTGELFF | TGTGCCAGCAGTTTTATCAACAGGTTGCTCTCTCACACCGGGGAGCTGTTTTTT | 18 | . | TRBJ2-2 | . | TRBV28
CASSIRANGGETQYF | TGTGCCAGTAGTATTCGGGCAAACGGAGGGGAGACCCAGTACTTC | 15 | . | TRBJ2-5 | . | TRBV19